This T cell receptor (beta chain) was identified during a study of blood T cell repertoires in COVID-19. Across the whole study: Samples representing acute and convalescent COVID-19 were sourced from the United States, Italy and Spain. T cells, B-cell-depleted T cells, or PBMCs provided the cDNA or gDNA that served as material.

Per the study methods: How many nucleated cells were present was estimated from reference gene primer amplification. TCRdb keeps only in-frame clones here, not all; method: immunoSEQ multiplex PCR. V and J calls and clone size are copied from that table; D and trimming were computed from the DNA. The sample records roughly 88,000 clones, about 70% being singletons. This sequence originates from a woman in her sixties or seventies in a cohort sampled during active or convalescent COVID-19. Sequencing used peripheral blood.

CDR3 bases: TGTGCCAGCAGCCTTCCCTCCCGGCTAGCGGGCCCAGATACGCAGTATTTT. It translates to CASSLPSRLAGPDTQYF. V usage is TRBV11-2 and J usage is TRBJ2-3; TRBD2 agrees at 8 bases. The junction had 14 bases not matched to a gene; V was cut back by 5 bases and J by 4 bases. Germline V gene data show CDR1 as SGHAT and CDR2 as FQNNGV. The CDR3 loop spans 17 amino acids.